These 27 T cell receptor beta chains came from one sample sequenced in a study of OX40 agonist ivuxolimab in advanced cancers. Libraries were prepared through the immunoSEQ multiplex PCR assay. Entries here come from immuneACCESS through TCRdb and include only in-frame sequences with V and J called. Some clones fail to appear in such tables; in the studies checked, an unresolved V gene covers under half of the shortfall, and the cause of the remainder is unknown. The sample data list tens of thousands of clones, and approximately 94% of these were observed just once. The ten biggest clones cover approximately 15% of the sample. The input for sequencing was CD4+ or CD8+ T cells sorted from blood, taken in a trial of the OX40 agonist ivuxolimab. All receptors come from an adult with an advanced solid tumor such as melanoma, head and neck, liver or kidney cancer.

This chain uses TRBV7-2 with TRBJ1-2, with a possible D match to TRBD1 (6 bases). V lost 2 bases to trimming and J lost 2 bases, with 12 bases between them. CDR1 and CDR2 (germline): SGHTA, FQGNSA. The CDR3 runs 15 residues. CDR3 residues: CASSLNRARNYGYTF. The CDR3 bases are TGTGCCAGCAGCTTAAACAGGGCTAGGAACTATGGCTACACCTTC.

The chain links TRBV27 to TRBJ1-2, with TRBD1 matching over 8 bases. The CDR3 is 14 residues long. The V gene end was trimmed by 5 bases and the J gene end by 5 bases; junction bases not matched to a gene: 7. The V gene's germline CDR1 is MNHEY and CDR2 SMNVEV (reference sequence). The CDR3: CASSETGGGYGYTF. DNA for the CDR3: TGTGCCAGCAGTGAAACAGGGGGAGGGTATGGCTACACCTTC.

V gene TRBV19 combines with J gene TRBJ2-7, with 8 bases identical to TRBD1. The germline V gene encodes CDR1 LNHDA and CDR2 SQIVND (reference sequence). This CDR3 is built from 16 residues. V lost 7 bases, J lost 1 base, and 12 bases stayed unmatched. CDR3 protein: CASTPNGRGPSYEQYF. CDR3 DNA: TGTGCCAGTACCCCGAACGGCAGGGGGCCATCCTACGAGCAGTACTTC.

The genes are TRBV19 and TRBJ2-7, with D hard to call. Trimming took 1 base from V and 6 from J, leaving 7 bases between them. Per germline, CDR1 LNHDA and CDR2 SQIVND (reference sequence). The CDR3 sequence is 12 residues long. CDR3 in DNA: TGTGCCAGTAGTATAGGTACATCCGAGCAGTACTTC. It is translated as CASSIGTSEQYF.

The chain links TRBV9 to TRBJ2-1, with D maybe TRBD2 (5 bases). Germline V gene lookup returns CDR1 SGDLS and CDR2 YYNGEE. V lost 0 bases and J lost 7, with 8 bases in between. CDR3 size: 13 residues. CDR3 protein: CASSVARGNEQFF. CDR3 sequence (DNA): TGTGCCAGCAGCGTAGCCCGAGGGAATGAGCAGTTCTTC.

The V and J genes are TRBV5-4 and TRBJ2-3; D is unresolved. The CDR3 consists of 14 residues. Deletions cut 3 bases from V and 1 base from J, with 9 bases between. Germline CDR1 is SGHNT and CDR2 is YYREEE (reference sequence). The CDR3 DNA reads as TGTGCCAGCAGCTCGCACTACCGCACAGATACGCAGTATTTT. This codes for CASSSHYRTDTQYF.

The chain couples TRBV27 to TRBJ2-7; D may be TRBD2 (6 bases). The germline V gene has CDR1 MNHEY and CDR2 SMNVEV (reference sequence). There are 13 residues in the CDR3. Trimming cost V 6 bases and J 2 bases, with 11 bases left between them. In nucleotides, the CDR3 is TGTGCCAGCAGCCTAGGGACTGCCTACGAGCAGTACTTC. It is translated as CASSLGTAYEQYF.

The chain links TRBV27 to TRBJ2-7; unclear D gene. Germline CDR1 and CDR2: MNHEY and SMNVEV (reference sequence). Trimming took off 8 bases at V and 2 bases at J, with 10 bases between the two ends. The CDR3 loop spans 12 amino acids. CDR3 residues: CASAESAYEQYF. The DNA for the CDR3 is TGTGCCAGCGCGGAGTCGGCCTACGAGCAGTACTTC.

This chain joins TRBV13 and TRBJ2-1; D possibly corresponds to TRBD2 (6 bases). Trimming removed 5 bases at V and 8 bases at J, with 19 bases between. Germline V gene data show CDR1 as PRHDT and CDR2 as FYEKMQ (reference sequence). The CDR3 is 15 amino acids. CDR3 coding DNA: TGTGCCAGCAGCCATGGAGGGGTCCTACAATATGAGCAGTTCTTC. This translates into CASSHGGVLQYEQFF.

The V and J genes are TRBV15 and TRBJ2-3; possible D gene TRBD1, 6 bases. The V and J ends lost 0 bases and 2 bases respectively, with 18 bases between them. From germline, CDR1 is LNHNV and CDR2 YYDKDF (reference sequence). This CDR3 comprises 18 residues. CDR3 nucleotide sequence: TGTGCCACCAGCAGAGATAGGGGGTTGGGCAGGGTCACAGATACGCAGTATTTT. Translating it yields CATSRDRGLGRVTDTQYF.

J is TRBJ1-3 and V is TRBV5-6; D is ambiguous. Germline V gives CDR1 SGHDT, CDR2 YYEEEE. V shed 0 bases and J shed 0 bases, with 1 base lying between them. This CDR3 comprises 13 residues. The CDR3 sequence is CASSLGSGNTIYF. For the CDR3, the DNA is TGTGCCAGCAGCTTGGGCTCTGGAAACACCATATATTTT.

The chain has TRBV19 and TRBJ2-7, with D possibly being TRBD2 (6 bases). Germline V lookup: CDR1 LNHDA, CDR2 SQIVND (reference sequence). The CDR3 contains 14 residues. Trimming left V 6 bases short and J 1 base short, with 13 bases between. The CDR3 sequence is CASSSGTPSYEQYF. The CDR3 region has the DNA TGTGCCAGTAGCTCCGGGACTCCGTCCTACGAGCAGTACTTC.

V is TRBV27 and J is TRBJ2-7; unclear D gene. CDR1 is MNHEY and CDR2 is SMNVEV in the germline V gene (reference sequence). V lost 6 bases and J lost 6, with 12 bases in between. This CDR3 is built from 12 residues. CDR3 nucleotide sequence: TGTGCCAGCAGCCCCCCCTCAGTCGAGCAGTACTTC. Encoded protein: CASSPPSVEQYF.

The CDR3 nucleotides read TGTGCCAGCACCCCAGGCCCTGACAGGGCTGAAGCTTTCTTT. Encoded protein: CASTPGPDRAEAFF. The rearrangement joins TRBV6-1 to TRBJ1-1; 7 bases are a match to TRBD1. CDR1 is MNHNS, CDR2 SASEGT, per germline. The CDR3 consists of 14 residues. J lost 6 bases, V lost 7 bases, and 11 bases had no gene match.

The chain couples TRBV5-6 to TRBJ2-3; D is perhaps TRBD1 (5 bases). The CDR3 contains 14 residues. Germline lookup yields CDR1 SGHDT and CDR2 YYEEEE. The V end was cut by 0 bases, the J end by 6 bases, with 11 bases between. For the CDR3, the DNA is TGTGCCAGCAGCTTGGTCCAGGGTATTGATACGCAGTATTTT. Its protein is CASSLVQGIDTQYF. The variable domain in full, with the rest retrieved from reference TRBV5-6 and TRBJ2-3, is DAGVTQSPTHLIKTRGQQVTLRCSPKSGHDTVSWYQQALGQGPQFIFQYYEEEERQRGNFPDRFSGHQFPNYSSELNVNALLLGDSALYLCASSLVQGIDTQYFGPGTRLTVL.

The chain links TRBV28 to TRBJ2-7; possibly TRBD1 or TRBD2 for D (5 bases each). CDR1 and CDR2 from the germline V gene are MDHEN and SYDVKM. The CDR3 is 12 amino acids. V lost 6 bases and J lost 3, with 9 bases in between. CDR3 sequence reads: CASRGPNYEQYF. DNA of the CDR3: TGTGCCAGCAGGGGACCAAACTACGAGCAGTACTTC.

This clone was seen once. The chain combines TRBV9 with TRBJ2-7; possibly TRBD1 for D (6 bases). The CDR3 length is 13 residues. CDR1 and CDR2 from the germline V gene are SGDLS and YYNGEE. The V end lost 3 bases, the J end lost 2 bases, and 9 bases lay between the germline ends. In DNA form, the CDR3 reads TGTGCCAGCAGCGCGGGACAACCCTACGAGCAGTACTTC. The encoded protein is CASSAGQPYEQYF.

This chain links TRBV7-8 with TRBJ1-1, with D unclear. The V gene lost 5 bases and the J gene lost 2 bases, with 12 bases spanning the gap. Per the germline V gene, CDR1 is SGHVS and CDR2 is FQNEAQ. The CDR3 has 14 residues. DNA for the CDR3: TGTGCCAGCAGCGCGATGGAGGGAAACACTGAAGCTTTCTTT. Its translation is CASSAMEGNTEAFF.

The chain joins TRBV5-4 to TRBJ1-5; D call uncertain. Germline V CDR1 and CDR2: SGHNT, YYREEE (reference sequence). With 5 bases removed from V and 4 bases from J, the gap between germline ends came to 10 bases. The CDR3 is 13 residues long. CDR3 loop: CASSLGPNQPQHF. The CDR3 region has the DNA TGTGCCAGCAGTCTTGGGCCTAATCAGCCCCAGCATTTT.

The gene calls are TRBV23-1 and TRBJ2-7; 8 bases fit TRBD1. TRBV23-1 falls under the ORF class, with uncertain function. This CDR3 region has 16 residues. Trimming removed 6 bases from V and 1 base from J; junction bases left unmatched: 11. DNA of the CDR3: TGCGCCAGCAGCTTAACCGGGACAGGTCCATCCTACGAGCAGTACTTC. Protein product: CASSLTGTGPSYEQYF.

This chain uses TRBV7-9 with TRBJ2-2, with TRBD1 matching over 9 bases. Germline V gives CDR1 SEHNR, CDR2 FQNEAQ (reference sequence). This CDR3 region has 19 residues. V shed 3 bases and J 0 bases; nucleotides not matched to a gene: 11. The CDR3 coding sequence is TGTGCCAGCAGCTTCCCGGGACAGGGTGGATTCGCGAACACCGGGGAGCTGTTTTTT. This codes for CASSFPGQGGFANTGELFF.

This rearrangement joins TRBV6-5 to TRBJ2-7; weak D call: TRBD2 (5 bases). Trimming cost V 2 bases and J 1 base, with 15 bases left between them. CDR3 length equals 16 residues. In germline, CDR1 is MNHEY, CDR2 SVGAGI. CDR3 loop: CASSYGVAEGSYEQYF. The CDR3 nucleotides are TGTGCCAGCAGTTACGGGGTAGCCGAGGGATCCTACGAGCAGTACTTC.

The CDR3 region has the DNA TGTGCCAGCAGTCTTGGAGGCGGGAGTTACGAGCAGTACTTC. Encoded protein: CASSLGGGSYEQYF. The V call is TRBV6-5, the J call TRBJ2-7; the match to TRBD2 covers 7 bases. Germline V gene sequence: CDR1 MNHEY, CDR2 SVGAGI. There are 14 residues in the CDR3. J was trimmed by 4 bases and V by 5 bases; bases with no gene match: 8.

This clone came up once. The chain recombines TRBV16 with TRBJ1-2; no clear D gene. CDR1 is KGHSY and CDR2 is FQNENV in the germline V gene. Trimming left V 2 bases short and J 2 bases short, with 9 bases between. The CDR3 has 14 amino acids. This CDR3 is CASSQGLRNYGYTF. The CDR3 bases are TGTGCCAGCAGCCAAGGGCTTCGGAACTATGGCTACACCTTC.

The V call is TRBV4-1, the J call TRBJ2-7, with 8 bases lining up with TRBD1. Looked up from germline, CDR1 is MGHRA and CDR2 is YSYEKL. With V trimmed by 2 bases and J by 6 bases, 6 bases remained unmatched. The CDR3 runs to 14 residues. This CDR3 is CASSQNRGLREQYF. The CDR3 bases are TGCGCCAGCAGCCAAAACAGGGGGTTGCGCGAGCAGTACTTC.

The chain carries TRBV19 and TRBJ2-2; D unclear. This CDR3 comprises 15 residues. V lost 4 bases to trimming and J lost 6 bases, with 15 bases between them. Germline assignment: CDR1 LNHDA and CDR2 SQIVND (reference sequence). The CDR3 loop is CASSTGSMTSGELFF. Written as DNA, the CDR3 is TGTGCCAGTAGTACCGGGTCCATGACTTCCGGGGAGCTGTTTTTT.

This clone was seen a single time. The V call is TRBV6-5, the J call TRBJ2-2; D remains ambiguous. Germline V gene data show CDR1 as MNHEY and CDR2 as SVGAGI. CDR3 length: 14 residues. Trimming removed 2 bases from V and 3 bases from J, with 7 bases in between. CDR3 sequence reads: CASSYNRDTGELFF. The CDR3, as DNA: TGTGCCAGCAGTTACAACAGAGACACCGGGGAGCTGTTTTTT.